Shown below are 3 T cell receptor beta chains from a single sample sequenced in a study of cytomegalovirus exposure and HLA in healthy donors. PCR involved 60 Vbeta and 13 Jbeta primers. Method: immunoSEQ multiplex PCR; TCRdb's copy keeps in-frame clones and lacks some. The sample lists around 300,000 clones, approximately 70% occurring once. The sample was PBMCs. Source of these receptors: a female donor in good health and CMV-seronegative.

A remark on this clone: As the CDR3 is not closed by the conserved phenylalanine or tryptophan, this likely results from a read error. This sequence joins TRBV6-1 and TRBJ1-2; 7 nucleotides match TRBD1. Trimming removed 1 base from V and 3 bases from J; junction bases left unmatched: 17. CDR1 is MNHNS and CDR2 is SASEGT in the germline V gene. This CDR3 has 19 residues. The CDR3 region is CASSEVPGQVAAGDYGYTL. CDR3 coding DNA: TGTGCCAGCAGTGAAGTACCTGGACAGGTGGCCGCCGGAGACTATGGCTACACCCTC.

This clone was detected only a few times. V is TRBV7-9 and J is TRBJ2-7; D is ambiguous. The CDR3 is 11 residues long. CDR1 is SEHNR, CDR2 FQNEAQ, per germline (reference sequence). V lost 5 bases and J lost 2, with 4 bases in between. The CDR3 nucleotides are TGTGCCAGCAGCAGAGCCTACGAGCAGTACTTC. The encoded protein is CASSRAYEQYF.

The CDR3 DNA follows: TGTGCCAGCAGCTTTAGGACTGACTCGCTCGAGCAGTACTTC. As protein: CASSFRTDSLEQYF. The genes are TRBV5-6 and TRBJ2-7, with D maybe TRBD2 (5 bases). This CDR3 spans 14 amino acids. CDR1 and CDR2 (germline): SGHDT, YYEEEE. V was cut by 2 bases and J by 6 bases, with 15 bases left in between.